This entry describes one T cell receptor (beta chain). Its matching antigen is unknown. The sample comes from a study of tumor and adjacent non-tumor tissue in lung cancer. For the study at large: There were fewer than 15 adenocarcinoma, a couple of squamous cell carcinoma and 1 small cell lung cancer cases. Stage I to III disease affected 9 to 10 men and 5 women aged roughly 31 to 76.

Study-level findings and limits: Top 100 clones took a larger repertoire share in normal lung.

Trimming cost V 0 bases and J 11 bases, with 19 bases left between them. The germline V gene encodes CDR1 LGHNA and CDR2 YNFKEQ. This CDR3 spans 15 amino acids. The template was RNA from unsorted bulk tissue. Chemotherapy-naive patients with new lung cancer underwent thoracic surgery in China, August–late 2014. A modified ARM-PCR protocol with three rounds of nested PCR amplified TCRbeta. Via MiXCR, TCRdb re-called the multiplex PCR reads, giving one row per CDR3 protein. The table shows 70,000 to 90,000 distinct CDR3 sequences, with around 77% occurring only once. The rearrangement uses TRBV4-2 and TRBJ1-2, with D perhaps TRBD1 (5 bases). The sequenced material came from lung tumor tissue. The clonotype was recovered from a woman between 45 and 65 years old with non-small cell lung cancer. CDR3 DNA: TGTGCCAGCAGCCAAGATAATTCGGGGGTACGAGGTTACACCTTC. This gives the protein CASSQDNSGVRGYTF.